These 11 T cell receptor beta chains came from one sample sequenced in a study of prognosis after radiotherapy for stage I lung cancer. Multiplex PCR in two rounds served to amplify TCR beta CDR3 from genomic DNA. Amplification in first-round PCR relied on primers specific to each TRBV and TRBJ gene. TCRdb reprocessed the multiplex PCR reads via MiXCR and lists one record per CDR3 protein. The sample holds 30,000 to 40,000 distinct CDR3 sequences, less than 40% seen once. The sample here was PBMCs, taken before or after stereotactic body radiation therapy (not recorded which). All receptors come from a donor at least 50 years old with non-small cell lung cancer.

This clonotype was counted a few times. A much larger clone differs by one base, so this may be a read error. The chain uses TRBV12-3 or TRBV12-4 and TRBJ2-5; D remains ambiguous. Trimming took off 10 bases at V and 1 base at J, with 16 bases between the two ends. CDR3 size: 14 residues. In nucleotides, the CDR3 is TGTGCCAACAGACGAGGAACCGGCCAAGAGACCCAGTACTTC. Encoded protein: CANRRGTGQETQYF.

This clonotype has ten or more counts. J is TRBJ2-7 and V is TRBV3-1; TRBD2 matches at 7 bases. Germline CDR1 reads LGHDT; CDR2 reads YNNKEL (reference sequence). V dropped 3 bases and J dropped 2; count of bases not matched to a gene: 7. The CDR3 runs 15 residues. The CDR3 sequence: CASSQSLAVPYEQYF. In DNA, the CDR3 is TGTGCCAGCAGCCAGTCTCTAGCGGTGCCCTACGAGCAGTACTTC.

This clonotype was seen repeatedly, ten times or more. V usage is TRBV20-1 and J usage is TRBJ2-5; 11 bases align to TRBD2. From germline, CDR1 is DFQATT and CDR2 SNEGSKA (reference sequence). This CDR3 comprises 16 residues. The V segment lost 3 bases and the J segment 2 bases; nucleotides outside the gene matches: 8. The chain's CDR3 is CSARLAGGRKQETQYF. In DNA form, the CDR3 reads TGCAGTGCTAGGCTAGCGGGGGGACGTAAACAAGAGACCCAGTACTTC.

This clonotype occurred many times. The chain's CDR3 is CASSLDGRGNTGELFF. The CDR3 coding sequence is TGTGCCAGCAGCTTAGACGGCAGGGGGAACACCGGGGAGCTGTTTTTT. J is TRBJ2-2 and V is TRBV7-2, with TRBD1 as a possible D gene (6 bases). The germline V gene has CDR1 SGHTA and CDR2 FQGNSA. Trimming pared 1 base from V and 1 base from J, leaving 10 bases between. This CDR3 has 16 residues.

This clonotype was picked up many times. The chain has TRBV5-5 and TRBJ2-3, with D perhaps being TRBD1 or TRBD2 (6 bases each). Germline CDR1 is SGHKS and CDR2 is YYEKEE (reference sequence). There are 15 residues in the CDR3. V was trimmed by 1 base and J by 4 bases, leaving 13 bases between them. Here the CDR3 DNA reads TGTGCCAGCAGCTTGTACGGGGGCATGGCAGATACGCAGTATTTT. This encodes CASSLYGGMADTQYF.

This clonotype was seen ten or more times. The CDR3 sequence: CSAQGGTSGHYEQYF. CDR3 DNA: TGCAGTGCCCAGGGCGGGACTAGCGGGCACTACGAGCAGTACTTC. V is TRBV20-1 and J is TRBJ2-7, with 12 bases lining up with TRBD2. Germline CDR1 DFQATT, CDR2 SNEGSKA (reference sequence). The J segment lost 3 bases and the V segment lost 6 bases, leaving 9 bases of the junction unmatched. The CDR3 covers 15 residues.

Ten or more counts support this clonotype. The genes are TRBV2 and TRBJ1-2, with a tentative D call TRBD1 (5 bases). The CDR3 sequence is 14 residues long. V was shortened by 10 bases and J by 8 bases, with 23 bases between the two germline ends. CDR1 and CDR2 from the germline V gene are SNHLY and FYNNEI. CDR3 sequence reads: CATTALGRFEGYTF. Written as DNA, the CDR3 is TGTGCCACGACAGCTCTAGGGAGGTTCGAGGGCTACACCTTC.

The chain uses TRBV5-1 and TRBJ2-7; D possibly corresponds to TRBD1 (6 bases). The CDR3 is made up of 14 amino acids. The germline CDR1 and CDR2 sequences are SGHRS and YFSETQ. The V gene lost 0 bases and the J gene lost 3 bases, with 10 bases spanning the gap. This CDR3 is CASSLAGDYYEQYF. The CDR3 nucleotides are TGCGCCAGCAGCTTGGCAGGGGATTACTACGAGCAGTACTTC.

As for this clonotype: A much larger clone lies one base from this, so it may be a read error. This sequence joins TRBV29-1 and TRBJ1-4; D might be TRBD1 (5 bases). This CDR3 has 12 residues. The germline CDR1 and CDR2 sequences are SQVTM and ANQGSEA. The CDR3 here is CIATIRGEKLFF. CDR3 in DNA: TGCATCGCCACGATCCGGGGGGAAAAACTGTTTTTT.

This clonotype was recorded at least ten times. The chain is built from TRBV28 and TRBJ1-6; 9 bases match TRBD1. This CDR3 has 21 amino acids. Germline V gives CDR1 MDHEN, CDR2 SYDVKM. V lost 5 bases, J lost 0 bases, and 17 bases stayed unmatched. The CDR3 DNA reads as TGTGCCAGCAGTAACTTACCCGGGACAGGGCAAAGGGGCTCCTATAATTCACCCCTCCACTTT. It translates to CASSNLPGTGQRGSYNSPLHF.

This clonotype showed up many times. The chain is built from TRBV9 and TRBJ1-2; 7 bases are shared with TRBD1. Germline CDR1 is SGDLS and CDR2 is YYNGEE. V trimming: 4 bases; J trimming: 4 bases; junction bases outside the gene matches: 13. This CDR3 spans 16 amino acids. CDR3 sequence: CASSPRGDRDSYGYTF. In nucleotides, the CDR3 is TGTGCCAGCAGCCCCCGGGGAGACCGGGACAGCTATGGCTACACCTTC. Full variable domain (remainder filled in from reference TRBV9 and TRBJ1-2): DSGVTQTPKHLITATGQRVTLRCSPRSGDLSVYWYQQSLDQGLQFLIQYYNGEERAKGNILERFSAQQFPDLHSELNLSSLELGDSALYFCASSPRGDRDSYGYTFGSGTRLTVV.